The following is a T cell receptor (beta chain) sequence with its context. Its cognate antigen has yet to be identified. Nothing much larger sits one base from this clone, and base qualities are not available. Participants in the prospective study were aged about 18 to 95 years, lived in 24 United States geographic areas, and enrolled through a virtual design. Cohort assignment in the prospective study relied on participant-reported clinical history from a screening survey and a study questionnaire. Each participant in the prospective study had whole blood, serum and a nasopharyngeal or oropharyngeal swab collected by mobile phlebotomists. Participants in the prospective study had the option to provide additional blood draws and questionnaires over a roughly 2-month period. Before DNA extraction, blood samples from the prospective study were shipped at room temperature or frozen. The data were obtained in a study of blood T cell repertoires in COVID-19 (dated by TCRdb to about 2020). Regarding the complete study: Collaborator samples came from the United States, Italy and Spain and covered acute and convalescent phases of COVID-19. The material from the prospective study consisted of cDNA or gDNA derived from T cells, B-cell-depleted T cells, or PBMCs. Subjects who had been exposed to COVID-19, were actively infected with it, or had recovered from it provided the deeply sampled blood TCRbeta repertoires that made up the dataset. The repertoires were released in a freely available public database intended as a resource for research on the immune response to SARS-CoV-2. The samples were drawn from the first 160 participants of the ongoing ImmuneRACE study and from over 950 subjects provided by 6 global collaborators. The sample metadata nearly always contained a de-identified subject ID, COVID-19 status, age in years and sex. Where available, HLA class I and class II types were taken from metadata supplied by the sample provider and were not determined by assay-based typing.

General conclusions and limits of the study: Clinical and demographic metadata were provided uncurated, with the amount varying by source and participant.

TCRbeta CDR3 regions were amplified from genomic DNA by means of the immunoSEQ Assay, a bias-controlled multiplex PCR. As for how the authors treated the data: The number of nucleated cells in each sample was estimated by amplification of reference gene primers within the assay. To quantify the absolute abundance of each unique TCRbeta CDR3 rearrangement, sequence reads were collapsed and filtered. For each sample, productive Simpson clonality was calculated as the square root of Simpson's diversity index across productive rearrangements. As stored in TCRdb, this immuneACCESS dataset retains in-frame rearrangements with V and J assigned. A fraction of the clones does not appear; measured against another copy, unresolved V genes explain less than half of the discrepancy, and the remainder lacks a known reason. The V and J calls and clone size are taken from that table; D and trimming were inferred from the DNA. In all, the sample holds some 130,000 clones, and around 84% of those were seen once. Of the sample, around 2.4% is held by the ten largest clones.

CDR1 is given as SQVTM and CDR2 as ANQGSEA, both from the germline V gene. The CDR3 runs 16 amino acids, cysteine and phenylalanine included. The DNA shown is the 48-base CDR3, in frame from base 1. Trimming removed 7 bases from V and 7 bases from J, leaving 28 bases between the germline ends. The chain employs TRBV29-1 and TRBJ1-2; the D gene is possibly TRBD1, with 6 bases matching. Sequences were obtained from PBMCs or T cells enriched from blood (not recorded which). The sequence derives from a man aged 40-49 years with acute COVID-19. The CDR3 protein sequence reads: CSADTTTTGLGGGYTF. The sequenced DNA: TGCAGCGCGGATACTACCACTACAGGGCTAGGGGGTGGCTACACCTTC.